The TCR beta chain under discussion was sequenced for a study of blood T cells in healthy people across ages. Study context: Template switching picked up about one barcoded beta molecule for each two T cells.

As regards this clonotype: Compared with germline, one end of the junction differs, possibly owing to a read error.

Peripheral blood, roughly 11 milliliters per donor, was collected. Combining a sample-barcoded 5' primer with a J-beta primer mix, a second PCR ran for roughly 7 to 11 cycles. Each sample provided no less than 2.5 million CDR3-containing paired-end reads. TCRdb ran MiXCR on the 5' RACE reads and lists one entry per CDR3 protein. The sample includes around 690,000 distinct CDR3 sequences, 58% of them seen just once. The CDR3 spans 14 residues. The gene calls are TRBV12-3 or TRBV12-4 and TRBJ1-5, with a possible D match to TRBD1 (5 bases). This TCR came from a man aged 55 to 70 in good health. Sequenced sample: blood. Here the CDR3 reads CASSAGDRREPRHF. CDR3 nucleotide sequence: TGTGCCAGCAGTGCTGGGGACCGGAGGGAGCCCCGGCATTTT.